This TCR beta chain was found in a study of beta chain features in type 1 diabetes (dated by TCRdb to about 2018). Broadly, across the study: Mean age, gender distribution, total cell number and subset yield were not different between patients and healthy donors. A total of under 120,000,000 sorted cells were examined across all samples, and RNA yield correlated strongly with the number of cells per subset. Whereas all 28 donors provided naive and central memory subsets, regulatory and stem cell-like memory subsets were isolated from just 8 patients and roughly 8 healthy donors. In the study, recently diagnosed type 1 diabetes patients and matched healthy donors were compared on the TCRB repertoires of their sorted circulating CD4+ T cell subsets.

What the research found in general, with its limitations: Because cDNA rather than genomic DNA was sequenced, highly expressing activated cells could have been over-represented, although no difference in activation and CD3 levels was found between groups. PCR may preferentially amplify shorter templates, but because patient and control samples were amplified and corrected together, any resulting skew would affect both groups equally. At VDJ recombination sites, type 1 diabetes patients had fewer insertions and more deleted nucleotides, which implies abnormalities in thymic rearrangement. Type 1 diabetes patients showed a moderate but significant shortening of TCRB CDR3 length in all four CD4+ subsets. Naive, central memory and regulatory TCRB repertoires appeared to be more alike among patients than among healthy donors. Because the HLA sub-analyses included only small numbers of individuals, any influence of HLA type on TCRB rearrangement was left unresolved.

The High Capacity cDNA Reverse Transcription Kit was used to reverse transcribe all of the isolated RNA, meaning that expressed TCRB transcripts were what got sequenced. Naive, central memory and regulatory T cell samples underwent deep immunoSEQ sequencing, averaging roughly 3.3 million total reads per sample. Sorted cells were lysed in RLT buffer and RNA was extracted with DNase-treated RNeasy Micro or Mini kits, depending on cell number. Each cell subset was processed on its own to prevent cross-contamination, while patient and healthy donor samples were processed together. TCRB sequences were amplified from cDNA with the immunoSEQ multiplex PCR, producing 87-bp fragments spanning the CDR3 region. Sequencing of the amplicons was performed on the Illumina HiSeq platform. As for the original processing: PCR bias was corrected computationally using synthetic template baselines, and reads within Hamming distance 2 were collapsed, with unmergeable singletons discarded. Reads were aligned against IMGT so that V, D and J genes, CDR3 length and insertions or deletions at six rearrangement sites could be assigned. Within each subset, clonotype counts were normalized to the number of sorted cells before true diversity and Gini coefficients were calculated with the tcR R package. Repertoire sharing was quantified using the overlap coefficient calculated on TCRB nucleotide sequences. Out-of-frame TCRB sequences from naive cells were analyzed as a proxy for the pre-selection repertoire. TCRdb limited this immuneACCESS table to in-frame rearrangements with V and J called. A share of clones is missing; checked studies link under half to unresolved V genes, and the rest is unexplained. V and J calls and clone size are those listed in that table; D and trimming were worked out from the DNA. This sample has over 500,000 clones in its table, and 15% to 18% of those were observed once. The ten top clones hold around 0.095% of the sample.

CDR1 is given as SGHDT and CDR2 as YYEEEE, both from the germline V gene. The CDR3 numbers 16 residues from cysteine through phenylalanine. Only the CDR3 part of the read is kept: 48 bases, read in frame from the first base. Trimming takes 1 base from V and 4 bases from J, and the germline ends sit 18 bases apart. Each donor gave one peripheral blood draw, averaging approximately 0.12 L, which was collected into heparinised tubes. Using a panel that included CD45RO, CCR7, CD25, CD127, CD95 and CD27, naive, central memory, regulatory and stem cell-like memory CD4+ T cells were sorted on a BD FACSAria II. Every sorted population had a purity above 98%. PBMCs were isolated right away by Lymphoprep density gradient centrifugation and were stained directly, without culture. So that batch effects would be minimized, each experiment stained and sorted samples in pairs, pairing one healthy donor with one patient.

About this clone: The antigen it recognizes is unknown. No base quality values were provided; no much bigger clone lies one nucleotide off.

The specimen sequenced was naive CD4+ T cells from blood. The cell subset or site label on this specimen signifies: true naive CD4+ T cells. The TCR sequence derives from a man between 18 and 29 years old in good health. The receptor chain draws on TRBV5-6 and TRBJ2-7; tentative D gene TRBD2, with 5 bases matching. The bases read TGTGCCAGCAGCTTGTATTCGTGGAGGCAGGTTTACGAGCAGTACTTC. Its coded protein is CASSLYSWRQVYEQYF.